This entry is about one TCR beta chain. Antigen: not known. Of the isolated RNA, all was reverse transcribed, and so the sequenced material was expressed TCRB transcripts. The assay was immunoSEQ multiplex PCR, and TCRdb's table has in-frame clones only and misses some. Among about 330,000 clones listed, more than 9.5% were seen once. The entry originates in a study of beta chain features in type 1 diabetes. Study-level results: Because the template was cDNA, high-expressing cells might be over-represented.

Germline values: CDR1 SGHRS, CDR2 YFSETQ. Trimming removed 0 bases from V and 6 bases from J; junction bases left unmatched: 7. The CDR3 totals 16 residues. The sequencing sample was made of naive CD4+ T cells from blood. The V and J genes are TRBV5-1 and TRBJ2-3, with 10 bases identical to TRBD2. This TCR was recovered from a woman in her twenties or thirties in good health. CDR3 bases: TGCGCCAGCAGCTTGGACGCTAGCGGGAGCGGGGATACGCAGTATTTT. Translation: CASSLDASGSGDTQYF.